What follows is one T cell receptor beta chain and its context. The table came from immunoSEQ multiplex PCR; TCRdb's copy has only in-frame clones and leaves some out. This table holds 450,000 to 500,000 clones, about 72% found once. Donation came from healthy HIV-negative adults that had no recent acute infections or vaccinations. The source of the sample is a study of shared clonotypes between healthy human individuals. The CDR3 has 12 amino acids. Germline V gene lookup returns CDR1 ENHRY and CDR2 SYGVKD. V lost 7 bases, J lost 5 bases, and 9 bases lay in between. The V gene is TRBV10-3, the J gene TRBJ2-1; a weak D match, TRBD2 (5 bases). Sequenced material: PBMCs. The clonotype originates from a woman aged 40 to 49 in good health. Some clones in this sample may be carry-over from other donors' samples. The chain's CDR3 is CAITGLHNEQFF. CDR3 DNA: TGTGCCATCACGGGGTTGCACAATGAGCAGTTCTTC.